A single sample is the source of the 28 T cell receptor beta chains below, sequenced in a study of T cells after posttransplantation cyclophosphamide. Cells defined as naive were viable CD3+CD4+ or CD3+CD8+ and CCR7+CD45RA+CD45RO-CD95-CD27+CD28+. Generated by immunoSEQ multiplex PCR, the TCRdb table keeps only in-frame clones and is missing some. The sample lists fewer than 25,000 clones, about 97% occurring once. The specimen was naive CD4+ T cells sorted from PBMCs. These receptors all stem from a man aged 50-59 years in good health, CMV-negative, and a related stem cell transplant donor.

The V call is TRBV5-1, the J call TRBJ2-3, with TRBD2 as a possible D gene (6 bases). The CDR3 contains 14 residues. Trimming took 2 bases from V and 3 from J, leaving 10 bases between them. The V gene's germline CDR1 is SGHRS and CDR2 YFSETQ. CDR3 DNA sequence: TGCGCCAGCAGCTTTGATGGGAGGACAGATACGCAGTATTTT. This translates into CASSFDGRTDTQYF.

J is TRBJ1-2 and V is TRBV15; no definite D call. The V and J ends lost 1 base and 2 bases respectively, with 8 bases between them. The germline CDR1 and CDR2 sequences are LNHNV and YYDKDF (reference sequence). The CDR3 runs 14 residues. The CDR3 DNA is TGTGCCACCAGCAGAGGGAACAGAAACTATGGCTACACCTTC. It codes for CATSRGNRNYGYTF.

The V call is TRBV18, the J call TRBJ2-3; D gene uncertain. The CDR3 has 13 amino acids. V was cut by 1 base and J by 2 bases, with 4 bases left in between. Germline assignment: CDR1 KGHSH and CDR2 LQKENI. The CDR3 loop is CASSPRYTDTQYF. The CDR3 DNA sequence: TGTGCCAGCTCACCACGTTACACAGATACGCAGTATTTT. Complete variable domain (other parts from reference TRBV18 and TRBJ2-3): NAGVMQNPRHLVRRRGQEARLRCSPMKGHSHVYWYRQLPEEGLKFMVYLQKENIIDESGMPKERFSAEFPKEGPSILRIQQVVRGDSAAYFCASSPRYTDTQYFGPGTRLTVL.

CDR3 DNA: TGTGCCAGCAGTTTAGACGGGGGGGGATCTGATGAAAAACTGTTTTTT. Protein product: CASSLDGGGSDEKLFF. The chain combines TRBV28 with TRBJ1-4, with D perhaps TRBD1 (5 bases). Trimming cost V 2 bases and J 6 bases, with 16 bases left between them. CDR1 MDHEN and CDR2 SYDVKM come from the germline V gene. The CDR3 extends over 16 amino acids.

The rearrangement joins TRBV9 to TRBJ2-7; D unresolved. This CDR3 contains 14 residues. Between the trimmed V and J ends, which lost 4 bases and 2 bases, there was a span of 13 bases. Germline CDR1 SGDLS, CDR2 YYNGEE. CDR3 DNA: TGTGCCAGCAGCCCCCGACAACCAGCCTACGAGCAGTACTTC. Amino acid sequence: CASSPRQPAYEQYF.

The CDR3 nucleotides are TGTGCCAGCAGCGCCGCCCCCGGGCAGGGCTACGAGCAGTACTTC. Protein: CASSAAPGQGYEQYF. This chain uses TRBV9 with TRBJ2-7, with D maybe TRBD1 (5 bases). V was clipped by 3 bases and J by 3 bases, with 16 bases between them. The CDR3 has 15 residues. Germline-derived CDR1 and CDR2 are SGDLS and YYNGEE.

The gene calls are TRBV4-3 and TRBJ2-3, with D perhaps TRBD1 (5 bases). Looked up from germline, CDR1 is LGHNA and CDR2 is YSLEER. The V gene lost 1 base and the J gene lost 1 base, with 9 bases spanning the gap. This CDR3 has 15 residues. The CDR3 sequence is CASSQGQSRTDTQYF. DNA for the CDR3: TGCGCCAGCAGCCAAGGACAGTCCCGCACAGATACGCAGTATTTT.

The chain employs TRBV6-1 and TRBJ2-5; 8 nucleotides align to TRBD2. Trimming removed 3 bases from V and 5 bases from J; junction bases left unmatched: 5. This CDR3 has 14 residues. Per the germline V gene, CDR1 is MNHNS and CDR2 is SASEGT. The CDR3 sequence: CASSDRGGSETQYF. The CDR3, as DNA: TGTGCCAGCAGTGATCGGGGGGGAAGTGAGACCCAGTACTTC.

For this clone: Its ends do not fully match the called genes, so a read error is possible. The CDR3, as DNA: TGTGCCAGCAGCGGGGGACAGTCTAGCCATCAGCCCCAGCATTTT. Translation gives CASSGGQSSHQPQHF. The chain employs TRBV7-2 and TRBJ1-5; TRBD1 matches 7 bases. The CDR3 is 15 residues long. Germline V CDR1 and CDR2: SGHTA, FQGNSA.

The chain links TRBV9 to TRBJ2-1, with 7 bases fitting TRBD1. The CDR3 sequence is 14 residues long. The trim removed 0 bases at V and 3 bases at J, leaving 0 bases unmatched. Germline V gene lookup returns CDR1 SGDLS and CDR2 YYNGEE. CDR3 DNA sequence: TGTGCCAGCAGCGTAGGGGACAGCTACAATGAGCAGTTCTTC. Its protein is CASSVGDSYNEQFF.

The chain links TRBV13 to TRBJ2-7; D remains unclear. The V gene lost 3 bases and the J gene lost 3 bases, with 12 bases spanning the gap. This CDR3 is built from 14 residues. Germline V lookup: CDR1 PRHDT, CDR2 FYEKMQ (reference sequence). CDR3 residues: CASSFPGPVYEQYF. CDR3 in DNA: TGTGCCAGCAGCTTTCCAGGCCCGGTCTACGAGCAGTACTTC. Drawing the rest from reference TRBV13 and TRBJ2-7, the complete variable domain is AAGVIQSPRHLIKEKRETATLKCYPIPRHDTVYWYQQGPGQDPQFLISFYEKMQSDKGSIPDRFSAQQFSDYHSELNMSSLELGDSALYFCASSFPGPVYEQYFGPGTRLTVT.

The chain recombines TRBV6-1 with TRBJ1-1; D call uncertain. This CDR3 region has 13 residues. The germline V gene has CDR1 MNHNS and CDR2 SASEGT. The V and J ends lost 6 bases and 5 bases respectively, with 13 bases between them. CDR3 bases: TGTGCCAGCAGATTCCCTAGCTTGACTGAAGCTTTCTTT. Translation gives CASRFPSLTEAFF.

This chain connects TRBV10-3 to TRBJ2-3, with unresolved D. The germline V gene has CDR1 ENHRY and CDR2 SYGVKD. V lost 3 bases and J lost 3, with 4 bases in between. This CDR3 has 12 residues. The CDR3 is CAISDSTDTQYF. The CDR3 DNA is TGTGCCATCAGTGACTCTACAGATACGCAGTATTTT.

The chain's CDR3 is CASSVAEGASTDTQYF. In nucleotides, the CDR3 is TGTGCCAGCAGCGTAGCCGAGGGGGCCTCCACAGATACGCAGTATTTT. The rearrangement uses TRBV9 and TRBJ2-3; TRBD1 aligns across 7 bases. Germline-derived CDR1 and CDR2 are SGDLS and YYNGEE. The CDR3 length is 16 residues. The trim removed 0 bases at V and 2 bases at J, leaving 6 bases unmatched. The full variable domain, completed using reference TRBV9 and TRBJ2-3, is DSGVTQTPKHLITATGQRVTLRCSPRSGDLSVYWYQQSLDQGLQFLIQYYNGEERAKGNILERFSAQQFPDLHSELNLSSLELGDSALYFCASSVAEGASTDTQYFGPGTRLTVL.

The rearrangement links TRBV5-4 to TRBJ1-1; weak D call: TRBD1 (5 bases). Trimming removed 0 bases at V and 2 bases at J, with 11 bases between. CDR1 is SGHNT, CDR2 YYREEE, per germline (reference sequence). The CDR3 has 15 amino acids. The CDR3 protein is CASSLGTGTNTEAFF. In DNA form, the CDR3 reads TGTGCCAGCAGCTTGGGTACCGGGACTAACACTGAAGCTTTCTTT.

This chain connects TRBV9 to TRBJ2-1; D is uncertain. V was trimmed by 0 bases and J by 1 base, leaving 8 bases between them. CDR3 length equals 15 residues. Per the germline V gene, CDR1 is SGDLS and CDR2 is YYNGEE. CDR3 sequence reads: CASSVASFSYNEQFF. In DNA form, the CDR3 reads TGTGCCAGCAGCGTAGCCTCTTTTTCCTACAATGAGCAGTTCTTC.

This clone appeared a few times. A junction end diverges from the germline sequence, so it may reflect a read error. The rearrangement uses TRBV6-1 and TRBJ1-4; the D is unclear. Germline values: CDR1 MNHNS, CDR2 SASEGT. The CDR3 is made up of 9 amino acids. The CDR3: CARRGAAVF. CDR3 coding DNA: TGTGCCAGACGTGGCGCGGCCGTTTTT.

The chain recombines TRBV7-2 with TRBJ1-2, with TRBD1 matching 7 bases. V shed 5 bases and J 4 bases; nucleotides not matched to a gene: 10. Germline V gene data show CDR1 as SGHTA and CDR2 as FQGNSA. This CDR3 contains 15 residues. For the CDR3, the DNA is TGTGCCAGCAGCACTCAACAGGGGTCGTCCTATGGCTACACCTTC. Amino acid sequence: CASSTQQGSSYGYTF.

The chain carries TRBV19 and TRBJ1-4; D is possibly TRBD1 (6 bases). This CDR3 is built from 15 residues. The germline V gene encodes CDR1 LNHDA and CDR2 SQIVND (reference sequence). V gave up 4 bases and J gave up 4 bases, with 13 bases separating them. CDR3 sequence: CASSSTGWNNEKLFF. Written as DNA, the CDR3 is TGTGCCAGTAGTAGCACAGGGTGGAATAATGAAAAACTGTTTTTT.

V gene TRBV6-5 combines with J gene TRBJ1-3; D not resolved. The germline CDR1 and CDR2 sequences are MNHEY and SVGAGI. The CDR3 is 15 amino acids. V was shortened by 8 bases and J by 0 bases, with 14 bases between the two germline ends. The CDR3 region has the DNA TGTGCCAGCCGAGGGATGGGGAGCTCTGGAAACACCATATATTTT. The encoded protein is CASRGMGSSGNTIYF.

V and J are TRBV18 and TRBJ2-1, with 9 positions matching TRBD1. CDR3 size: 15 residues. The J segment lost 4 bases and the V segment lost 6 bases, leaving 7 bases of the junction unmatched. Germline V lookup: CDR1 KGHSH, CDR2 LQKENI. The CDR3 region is CASSRRDRVYNEQFF. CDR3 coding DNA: TGTGCCAGCTCCCGCCGGGACAGGGTATACAATGAGCAGTTCTTC.

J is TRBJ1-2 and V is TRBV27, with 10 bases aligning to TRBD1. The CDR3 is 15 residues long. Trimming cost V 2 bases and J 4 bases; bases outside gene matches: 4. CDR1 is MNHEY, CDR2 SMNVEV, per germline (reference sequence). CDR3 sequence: CASSLTGQGFYGYTF. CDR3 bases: TGTGCCAGCAGTTTAACGGGACAGGGGTTCTATGGCTACACCTTC.

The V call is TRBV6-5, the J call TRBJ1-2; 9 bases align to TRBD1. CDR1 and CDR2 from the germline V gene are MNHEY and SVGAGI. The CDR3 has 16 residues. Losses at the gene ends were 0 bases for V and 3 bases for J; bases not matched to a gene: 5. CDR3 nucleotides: TGTGCCAGCAGTTACTCTGTGACAGGGGGTTACTATGGCTACACCTTC. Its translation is CASSYSVTGGYYGYTF.

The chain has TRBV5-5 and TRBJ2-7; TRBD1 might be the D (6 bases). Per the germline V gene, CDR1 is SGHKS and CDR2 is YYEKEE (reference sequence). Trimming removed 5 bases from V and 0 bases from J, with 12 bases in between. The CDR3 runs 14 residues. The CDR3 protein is CASSLDRLSYEQYF. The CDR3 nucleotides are TGTGCCAGCAGTCTGGACAGACTCTCCTACGAGCAGTACTTC.

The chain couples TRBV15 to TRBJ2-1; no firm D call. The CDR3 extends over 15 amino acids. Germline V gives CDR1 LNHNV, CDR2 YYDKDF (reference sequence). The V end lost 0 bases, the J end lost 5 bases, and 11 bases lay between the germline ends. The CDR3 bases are TGTGCCACCAGCAGAGACAGGAACCCAGACAATGAGCAGTTCTTC. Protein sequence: CATSRDRNPDNEQFF.

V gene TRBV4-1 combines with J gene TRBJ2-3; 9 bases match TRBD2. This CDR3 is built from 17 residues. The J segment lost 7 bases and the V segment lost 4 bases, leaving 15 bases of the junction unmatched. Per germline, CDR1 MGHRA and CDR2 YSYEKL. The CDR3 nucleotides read TGCGCCAGCAGCCGAGGGGCGGCGCGGGAGGGCGCGAATACGCAGTATTTT. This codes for CASSRGAAREGANTQYF.

Here the CDR3 DNA reads TGTGCCAGCAGCTCGGTCCTTGGAAACACCATATATTTT. Translation gives CASSSVLGNTIYF. The chain is built from TRBV7-2 and TRBJ1-3; D is unclear. The V end was cut by 4 bases, the J end by 3 bases, with 7 bases between. The CDR3 runs to 13 residues. From germline, CDR1 is SGHTA and CDR2 FQGNSA.

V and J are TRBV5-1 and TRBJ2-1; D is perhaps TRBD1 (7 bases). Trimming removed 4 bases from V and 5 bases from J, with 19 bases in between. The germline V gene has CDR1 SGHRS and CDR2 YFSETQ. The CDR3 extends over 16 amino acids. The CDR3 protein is CASSQGGAPGNNEQFF. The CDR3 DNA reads TGCGCCAGCAGCCAGGGGGGTGCCCCGGGAAACAATGAGCAGTTCTTC.